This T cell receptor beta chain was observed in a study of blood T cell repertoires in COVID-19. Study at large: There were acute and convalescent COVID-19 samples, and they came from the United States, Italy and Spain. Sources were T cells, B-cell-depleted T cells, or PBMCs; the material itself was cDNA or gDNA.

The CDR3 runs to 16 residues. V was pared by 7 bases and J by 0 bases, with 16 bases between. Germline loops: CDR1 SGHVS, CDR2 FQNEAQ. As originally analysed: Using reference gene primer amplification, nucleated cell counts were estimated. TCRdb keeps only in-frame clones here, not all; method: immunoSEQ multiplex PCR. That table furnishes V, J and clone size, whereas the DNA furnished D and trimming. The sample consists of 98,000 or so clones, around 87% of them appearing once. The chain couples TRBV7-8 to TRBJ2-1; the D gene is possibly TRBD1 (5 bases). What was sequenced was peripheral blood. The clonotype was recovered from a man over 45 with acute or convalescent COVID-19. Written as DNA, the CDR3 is TGTGCCAGCATCCTAGGGGTGCGGTCCTCCTACAATGAGCAGTTCTTC. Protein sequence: CASILGVRSSYNEQFF.